This TCR beta chain was found in a study of CD8+CD57+ T cells in acquired aplastic anemia. Genomic DNA was employed as the template in profiling TCR beta VDJ and CDR3. TCRdb used MiXCR to reprocess the reads, holding one entry per CDR3 protein. The data contain under 500,000 distinct CDR3 sequences, around a third of them seen just once; the ten biggest clones take up around 0.82%. The germline CDR1 and CDR2 sequences are SNHLY and FYNNEI. The CDR3 spans 15 residues. V lost 5 bases to trimming and J lost 3 bases; unmatched junction nucleotides: 8. Sequencing was done on patients that had shown CD8+CD57+ cell expansion by flow cytometry.

This sequence originates from a human donor with aplastic anemia. The chain employs TRBV2 and TRBJ1-2, with 8 bases fitting TRBD1. Sequencing was done on a sample of sorted CD4+, CD8+, or CD8+CD57+ T cells (not recorded which) from PBMCs. The CDR3 is CASSSQGASDYGYTF. The CDR3 DNA is TGTGCCAGCAGTAGCCAGGGGGCCAGCGACTATGGCTACACCTTC.